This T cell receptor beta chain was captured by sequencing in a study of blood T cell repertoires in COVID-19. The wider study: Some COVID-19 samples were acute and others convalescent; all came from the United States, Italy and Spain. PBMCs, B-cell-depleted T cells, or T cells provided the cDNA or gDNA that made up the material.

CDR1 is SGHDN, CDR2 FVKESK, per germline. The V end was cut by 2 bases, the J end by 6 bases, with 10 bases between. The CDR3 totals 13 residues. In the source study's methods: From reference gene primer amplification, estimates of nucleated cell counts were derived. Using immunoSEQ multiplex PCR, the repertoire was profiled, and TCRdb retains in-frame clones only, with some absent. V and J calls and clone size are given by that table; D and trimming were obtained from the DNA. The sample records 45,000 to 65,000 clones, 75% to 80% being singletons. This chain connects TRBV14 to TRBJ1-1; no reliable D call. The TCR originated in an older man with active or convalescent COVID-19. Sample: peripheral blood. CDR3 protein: CASSQNAVSEAFF. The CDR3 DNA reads TGTGCCAGCAGCCAAAATGCGGTGTCTGAAGCTTTCTTT.